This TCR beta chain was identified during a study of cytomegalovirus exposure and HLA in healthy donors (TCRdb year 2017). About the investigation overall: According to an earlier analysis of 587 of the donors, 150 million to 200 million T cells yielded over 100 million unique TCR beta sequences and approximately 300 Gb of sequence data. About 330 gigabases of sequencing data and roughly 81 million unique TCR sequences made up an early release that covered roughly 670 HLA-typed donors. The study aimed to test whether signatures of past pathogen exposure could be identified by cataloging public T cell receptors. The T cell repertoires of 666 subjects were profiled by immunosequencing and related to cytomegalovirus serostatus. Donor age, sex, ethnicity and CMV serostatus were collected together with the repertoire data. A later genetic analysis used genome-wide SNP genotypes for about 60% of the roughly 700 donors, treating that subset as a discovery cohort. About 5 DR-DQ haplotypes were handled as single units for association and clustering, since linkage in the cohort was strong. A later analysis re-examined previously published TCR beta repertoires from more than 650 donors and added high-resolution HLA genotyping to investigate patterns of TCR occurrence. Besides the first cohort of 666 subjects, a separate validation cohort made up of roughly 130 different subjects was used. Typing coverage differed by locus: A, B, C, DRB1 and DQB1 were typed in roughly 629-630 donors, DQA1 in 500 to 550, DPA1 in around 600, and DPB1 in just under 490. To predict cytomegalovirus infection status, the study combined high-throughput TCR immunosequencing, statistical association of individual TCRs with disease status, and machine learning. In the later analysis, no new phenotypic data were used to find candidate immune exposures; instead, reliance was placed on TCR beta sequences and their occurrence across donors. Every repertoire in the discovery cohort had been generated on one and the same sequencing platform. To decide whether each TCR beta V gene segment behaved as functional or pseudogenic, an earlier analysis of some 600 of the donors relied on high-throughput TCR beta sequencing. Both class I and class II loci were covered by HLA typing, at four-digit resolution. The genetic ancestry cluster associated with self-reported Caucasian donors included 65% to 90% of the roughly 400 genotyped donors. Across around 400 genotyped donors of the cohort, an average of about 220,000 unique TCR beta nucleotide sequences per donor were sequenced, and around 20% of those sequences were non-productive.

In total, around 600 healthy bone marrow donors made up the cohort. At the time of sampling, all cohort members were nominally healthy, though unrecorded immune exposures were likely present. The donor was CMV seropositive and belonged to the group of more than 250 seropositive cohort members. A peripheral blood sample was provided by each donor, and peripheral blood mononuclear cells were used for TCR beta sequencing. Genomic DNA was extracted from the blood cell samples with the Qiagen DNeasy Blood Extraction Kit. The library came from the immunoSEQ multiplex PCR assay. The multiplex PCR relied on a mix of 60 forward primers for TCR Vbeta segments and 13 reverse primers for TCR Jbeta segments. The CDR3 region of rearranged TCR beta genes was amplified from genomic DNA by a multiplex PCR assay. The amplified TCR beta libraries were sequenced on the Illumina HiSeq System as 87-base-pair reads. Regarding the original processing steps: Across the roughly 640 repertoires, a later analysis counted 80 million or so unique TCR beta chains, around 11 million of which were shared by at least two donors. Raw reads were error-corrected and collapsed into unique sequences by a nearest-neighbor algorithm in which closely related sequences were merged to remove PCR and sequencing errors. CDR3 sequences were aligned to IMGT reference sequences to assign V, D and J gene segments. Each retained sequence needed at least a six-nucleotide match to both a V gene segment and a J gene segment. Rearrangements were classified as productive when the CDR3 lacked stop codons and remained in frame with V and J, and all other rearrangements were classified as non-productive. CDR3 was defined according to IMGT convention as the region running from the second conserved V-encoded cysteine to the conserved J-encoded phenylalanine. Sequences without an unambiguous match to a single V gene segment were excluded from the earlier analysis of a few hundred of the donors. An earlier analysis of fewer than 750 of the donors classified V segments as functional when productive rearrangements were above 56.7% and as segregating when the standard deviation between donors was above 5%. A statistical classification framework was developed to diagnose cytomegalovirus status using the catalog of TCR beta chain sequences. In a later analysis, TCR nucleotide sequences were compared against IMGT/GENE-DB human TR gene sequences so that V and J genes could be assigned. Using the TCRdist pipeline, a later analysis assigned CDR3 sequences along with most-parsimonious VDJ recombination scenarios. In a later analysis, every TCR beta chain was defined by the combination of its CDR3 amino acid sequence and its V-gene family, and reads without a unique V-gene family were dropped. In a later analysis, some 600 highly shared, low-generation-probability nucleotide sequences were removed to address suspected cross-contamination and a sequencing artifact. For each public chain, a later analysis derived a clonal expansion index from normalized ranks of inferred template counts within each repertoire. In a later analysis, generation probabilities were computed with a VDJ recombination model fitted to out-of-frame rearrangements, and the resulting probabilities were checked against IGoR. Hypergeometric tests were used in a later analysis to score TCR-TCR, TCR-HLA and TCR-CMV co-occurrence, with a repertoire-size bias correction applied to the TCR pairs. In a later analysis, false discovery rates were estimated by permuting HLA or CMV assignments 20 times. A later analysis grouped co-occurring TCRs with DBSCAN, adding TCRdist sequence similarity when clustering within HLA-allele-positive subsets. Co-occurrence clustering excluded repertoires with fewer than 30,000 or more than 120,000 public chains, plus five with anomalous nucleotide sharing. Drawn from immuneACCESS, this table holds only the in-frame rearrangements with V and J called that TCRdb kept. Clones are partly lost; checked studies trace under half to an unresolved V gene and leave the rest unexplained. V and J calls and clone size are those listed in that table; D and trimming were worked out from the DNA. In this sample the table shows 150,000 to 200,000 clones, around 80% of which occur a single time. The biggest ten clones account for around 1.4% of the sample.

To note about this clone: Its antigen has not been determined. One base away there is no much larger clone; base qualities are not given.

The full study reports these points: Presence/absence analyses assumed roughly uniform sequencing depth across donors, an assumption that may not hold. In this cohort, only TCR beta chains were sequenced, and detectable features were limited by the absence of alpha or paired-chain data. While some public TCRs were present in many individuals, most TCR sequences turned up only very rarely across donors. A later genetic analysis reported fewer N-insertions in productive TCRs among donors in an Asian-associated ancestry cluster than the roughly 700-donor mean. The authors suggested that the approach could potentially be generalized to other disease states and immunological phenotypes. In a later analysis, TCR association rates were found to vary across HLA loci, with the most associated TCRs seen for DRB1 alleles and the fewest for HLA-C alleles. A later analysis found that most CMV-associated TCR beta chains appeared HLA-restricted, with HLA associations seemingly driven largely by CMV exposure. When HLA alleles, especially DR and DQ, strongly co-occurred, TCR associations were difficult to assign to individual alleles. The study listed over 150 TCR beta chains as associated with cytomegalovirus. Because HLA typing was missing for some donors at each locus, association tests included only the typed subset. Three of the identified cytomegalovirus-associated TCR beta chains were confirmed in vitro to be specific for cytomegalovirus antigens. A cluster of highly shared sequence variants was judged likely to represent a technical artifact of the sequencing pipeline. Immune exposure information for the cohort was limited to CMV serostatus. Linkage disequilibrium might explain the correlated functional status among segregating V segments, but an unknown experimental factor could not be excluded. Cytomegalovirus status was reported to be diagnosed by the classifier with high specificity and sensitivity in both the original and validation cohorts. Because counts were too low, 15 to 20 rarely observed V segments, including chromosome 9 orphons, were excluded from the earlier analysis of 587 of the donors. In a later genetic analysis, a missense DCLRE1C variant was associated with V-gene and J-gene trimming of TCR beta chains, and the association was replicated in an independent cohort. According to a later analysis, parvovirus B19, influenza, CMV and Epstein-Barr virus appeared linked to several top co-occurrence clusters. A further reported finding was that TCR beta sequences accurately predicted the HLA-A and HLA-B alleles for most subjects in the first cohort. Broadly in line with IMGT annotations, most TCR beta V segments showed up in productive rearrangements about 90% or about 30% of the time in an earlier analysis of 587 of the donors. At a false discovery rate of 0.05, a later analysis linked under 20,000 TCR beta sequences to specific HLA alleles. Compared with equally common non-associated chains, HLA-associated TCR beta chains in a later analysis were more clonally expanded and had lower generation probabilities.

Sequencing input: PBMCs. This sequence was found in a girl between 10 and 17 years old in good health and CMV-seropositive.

The nucleotide sequence reads as follows: TGCGCCAGCAGCCAAGCCCGCGCCTCTGGAAACACCATATATTTT. The translation is CASSQARASGNTIYF. The chain is made from TRBV4-1 and TRBJ1-3; no D segment can be confidently identified. The junction shows trimming of 1 base on V and 0 bases on J, plus 7 bases between the germline ends. From the cysteine through the phenylalanine, the CDR3 covers 15 amino acids. CDR3 DNA only is kept here, 45 bases in frame from base 1. Via the germline V gene, CDR1 is MGHRA and CDR2 YSYEKL.